This T cell receptor (beta chain) was obtained from a study of cytomegalovirus exposure and HLA in healthy donors. Study-level findings and limits: Analysis performed later showed TCR beta chains linked to HLA being more clonally expanded than equally common others. Analyzed later, association rates of TCRs varied across HLA loci, with DRB1 most and HLA-C fewest.

Both 60 Vbeta primers and 13 Jbeta primers went into the PCR. As originally analysed: Later reanalysis found 70 million to 95 million unique TCR beta chains, 10 million to 14 million of them shared. This table comes from immunoSEQ multiplex PCR, and its TCRdb copy is limited to in-frame clones, with some not included. V and J calls plus clone size are reproduced from that table; the DNA served to infer D and trimming. The repertoire includes 95,000 to 150,000 clones, around 75% of them detected once, and around 8.5% sits in the top ten. Trimming removed 5 bases at V and 0 bases at J, with 12 bases between. The CDR3 contains 15 residues. CDR1 is SGHNT, CDR2 YYREEE, per germline (reference sequence). This clone was found a few times. Its antigen is currently unknown. The study sampled nominally healthy donors, though unrecorded immune exposures were likely.

The V gene is TRBV5-4, the J gene TRBJ2-1; tentatively, D is TRBD1 (5 bases). This clonotype was obtained from a woman between 45 and 60 years old in good health and CMV-seropositive. Source material: PBMCs. The CDR3 region is CASRSDISSYNEQFF. The DNA of the CDR3 is TGTGCCAGCAGATCGGACATCAGCTCCTACAATGAGCAGTTCTTC.